This TCR beta chain is drawn from a study of cytomegalovirus exposure and HLA in healthy donors. Study at large: Researchers previously reported finding 90 million to 130 million unique TCR beta sequences from around 200 million T cells.

V was pared by 7 bases and J by 6 bases, with 12 bases between. CDR1 and CDR2 (germline): SGHTA, FQGNSA. This CDR3 spans 12 amino acids. Primers for the PCR totalled 60 Vbeta and 13 Jbeta. Assay: immunoSEQ multiplex PCR; the TCRdb copy retains only in-frame clones and omits some. The table lists 150,000 or so clones, 80% to 90% of them singletons. This receptor was taken from a woman in her late teens or twenties in good health and CMV-seropositive. J is TRBJ1-2 and V is TRBV7-2, with D possibly TRBD1 on 6 matching bases. Source material: PBMCs. CDR3 region: CASTDRLNGYTF. The CDR3 DNA follows: TGTGCCAGCACCGACAGGTTAAATGGCTACACCTTC.